This is a list of T cell receptor beta chains from one sample in a study of response to subunit inactivated influenza vaccine. TCRdb itself ran the RT-PCR reads through MiXCR, one entry per CDR3 protein. The sample consists of some 500,000 distinct CDR3 sequences, 15% to 20% of them appearing once. This specimen was CD4+ T cells sorted from PBMCs, taken approximately 25 months after vaccination. The receptors shown here come from a man aged 50-75 years who received an inactivated influenza vaccine. CDR3s leave out the opening cysteine and the closing phenylalanine or tryptophan. Each record gives: V gene, J gene, CDR3 protein.

v_call: TRBV7-2
j_call: TRBJ2-2
cdr3_aa: ASSPGTGASGELF

v_call: TRBV11-2
j_call: TRBJ2-3
cdr3_aa: ASSFRTYTQY

v_call: TRBV4-2
j_call: TRBJ1-2
cdr3_aa: ASSPSQGENGYT

v_call: TRBV20-1
j_call: TRBJ2-7
cdr3_aa: SASGQGIYEQY

v_call: TRBV5-1
j_call: TRBJ1-1
cdr3_aa: ASSLDRGSVNTEAF

v_call: TRBV11-2
j_call: TRBJ2-5
cdr3_aa: ASSLDFWQETQY

v_call: TRBV7-8
j_call: TRBJ1-3
cdr3_aa: ASSSADGGIGNTIY

v_call: TRBV20-1
j_call: TRBJ1-4
cdr3_aa: SASPGAVNEKLF

v_call: TRBV7-2
j_call: TRBJ1-2
cdr3_aa: ASSAPRLLYYGYT

v_call: TRBV7-8
j_call: TRBJ1-2
cdr3_aa: ASSPTANYGYT

v_call: TRBV20-1
j_call: TRBJ2-3
cdr3_aa: SARDPGQGATDTQY

v_call: TRBV5-6
j_call: TRBJ2-4
cdr3_aa: ASSFLLAKNIQY

v_call: TRBV5-5
j_call: TRBJ1-3
cdr3_aa: ASWDTDGNTIY

v_call: TRBV7-6
j_call: TRBJ2-7
cdr3_aa: ASSLTGGSPEQY

v_call: TRBV28
j_call: TRBJ1-1
cdr3_aa: ASSTRARGRGKAEAF

v_call: TRBV10-3
j_call: TRBJ2-3
cdr3_aa: AISRQGVDTDTQY

v_call: TRBV7-3
j_call: TRBJ2-3
cdr3_aa: ASSHGRASGRLDTQY

v_call: TRBV12-2
j_call: TRBJ1-3
cdr3_aa: ASRFGPGVSGNTIY

v_call: TRBV6-2/TRBV6-3
j_call: TRBJ1-5
cdr3_aa: ASSHKPGTSHQPQH

v_call: TRBV12-5
j_call: TRBJ2-2
cdr3_aa: ASGLLNTGELF

v_call: TRBV7-2
j_call: TRBJ1-5
cdr3_aa: ASSSRTRYSNQPQH

v_call: TRBV7-3
j_call: TRBJ1-1
cdr3_aa: ASSLTGAGMF

v_call: TRBV6-1
j_call: TRBJ2-2
cdr3_aa: ASRGARFTGELF

v_call: TRBV28
j_call: TRBJ2-2
cdr3_aa: ASRRPDTGELF

v_call: TRBV7-3
j_call: TRBJ2-2
cdr3_aa: ASSRGRVDTGELF

v_call: TRBV18
j_call: TRBJ2-4
cdr3_aa: ASSPPGDPKNIQY

v_call: TRBV9
j_call: TRBJ1-2
cdr3_aa: ASTSGVMGGGGNYGYT

v_call: TRBV3-1
j_call: TRBJ2-7
cdr3_aa: ASSQRGSSYEQY

v_call: TRBV28
j_call: TRBJ1-2
cdr3_aa: ASSLASSYNYGYT

v_call: TRBV7-9
j_call: TRBJ2-7
cdr3_aa: ASSLWDRGLYEQY

v_call: TRBV7-8
j_call: TRBJ1-2
cdr3_aa: ASGGQPNYGYT

v_call: TRBV7-2
j_call: TRBJ1-4
cdr3_aa: ASSLGDRDDEKLF

v_call: TRBV9
j_call: TRBJ2-7
cdr3_aa: ASSGGTGFTYEQY

v_call: TRBV25-1
j_call: TRBJ2-3
cdr3_aa: ASTPLGGHGTDTQY

v_call: TRBV4-1
j_call: TRBJ1-2
cdr3_aa: ASSQVAGTGYGYT

v_call: TRBV18
j_call: TRBJ1-6
cdr3_aa: ASSPTDRGSSPLH

v_call: TRBV5-1
j_call: TRBJ1-2
cdr3_aa: ASSLSMSDGGYT

v_call: TRBV10-3
j_call: TRBJ2-5
cdr3_aa: AAQGERQETQY

v_call: TRBV29-1
j_call: TRBJ2-1
cdr3_aa: SVEDAGNEQF

v_call: TRBV6-1
j_call: TRBJ1-5
cdr3_aa: ASSAGRAGNQPQH

v_call: TRBV30
j_call: TRBJ2-1
cdr3_aa: AWRIWDEQF

v_call: TRBV24-1
j_call: TRBJ2-1
cdr3_aa: ATSDPGTSGVNEQF

v_call: TRBV3-1
j_call: TRBJ1-6
cdr3_aa: ASSTTGEGPLH

v_call: TRBV5-1
j_call: TRBJ1-4
cdr3_aa: ASSLTRPSANEKLF

v_call: TRBV5-1
j_call: TRBJ1-3
cdr3_aa: ASSPGQPGSGNTIY

v_call: TRBV7-8
j_call: TRBJ2-5
cdr3_aa: ASSLSGLLKETQY